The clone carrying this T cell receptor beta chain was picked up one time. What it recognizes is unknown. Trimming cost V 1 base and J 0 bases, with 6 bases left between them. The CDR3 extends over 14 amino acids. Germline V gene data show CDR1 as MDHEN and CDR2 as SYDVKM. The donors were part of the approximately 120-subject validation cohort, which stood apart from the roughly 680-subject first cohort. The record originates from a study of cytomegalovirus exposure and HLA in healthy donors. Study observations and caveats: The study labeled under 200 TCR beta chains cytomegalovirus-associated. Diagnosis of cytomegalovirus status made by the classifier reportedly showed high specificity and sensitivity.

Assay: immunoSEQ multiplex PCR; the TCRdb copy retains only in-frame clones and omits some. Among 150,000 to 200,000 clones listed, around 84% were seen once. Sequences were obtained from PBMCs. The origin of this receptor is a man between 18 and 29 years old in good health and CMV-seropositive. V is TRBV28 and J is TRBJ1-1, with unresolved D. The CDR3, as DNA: TGTGCCAGCAGTTTATTGGCGGTGAACACTGAAGCTTTCTTT. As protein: CASSLLAVNTEAFF.